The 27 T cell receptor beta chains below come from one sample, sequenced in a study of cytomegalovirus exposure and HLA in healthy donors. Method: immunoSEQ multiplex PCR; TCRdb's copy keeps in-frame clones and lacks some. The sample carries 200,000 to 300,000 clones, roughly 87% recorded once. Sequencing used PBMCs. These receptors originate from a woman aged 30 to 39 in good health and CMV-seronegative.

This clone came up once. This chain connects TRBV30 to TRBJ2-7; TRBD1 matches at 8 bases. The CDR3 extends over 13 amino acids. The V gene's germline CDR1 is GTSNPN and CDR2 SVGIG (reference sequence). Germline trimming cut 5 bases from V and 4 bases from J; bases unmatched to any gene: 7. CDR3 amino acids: CAWGDRGTYEQYF. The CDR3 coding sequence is TGTGCCTGGGGAGACAGGGGCACTTACGAGCAGTACTTC.

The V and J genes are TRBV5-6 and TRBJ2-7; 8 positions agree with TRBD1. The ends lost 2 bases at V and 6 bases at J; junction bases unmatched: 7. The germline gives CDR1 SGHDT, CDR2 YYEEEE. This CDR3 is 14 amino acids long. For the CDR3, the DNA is TGTGCCAGCAGCTTCGGACAGGGTGGAGGCGAGCAGTACTTC. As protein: CASSFGQGGGEQYF.

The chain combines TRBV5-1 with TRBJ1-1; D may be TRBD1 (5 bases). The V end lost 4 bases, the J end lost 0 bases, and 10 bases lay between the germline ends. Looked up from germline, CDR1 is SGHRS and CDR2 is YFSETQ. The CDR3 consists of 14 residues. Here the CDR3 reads CASSPGTVNTEAFF. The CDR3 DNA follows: TGCGCCAGCAGCCCCGGGACGGTGAACACTGAAGCTTTCTTT.

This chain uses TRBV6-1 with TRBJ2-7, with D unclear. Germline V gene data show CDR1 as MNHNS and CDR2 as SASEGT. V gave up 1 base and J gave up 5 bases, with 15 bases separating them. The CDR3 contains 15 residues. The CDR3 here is CASSEGPGRIDEQYF. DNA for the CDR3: TGTGCCAGCAGTGAAGGTCCAGGTCGGATTGACGAGCAGTACTTC.

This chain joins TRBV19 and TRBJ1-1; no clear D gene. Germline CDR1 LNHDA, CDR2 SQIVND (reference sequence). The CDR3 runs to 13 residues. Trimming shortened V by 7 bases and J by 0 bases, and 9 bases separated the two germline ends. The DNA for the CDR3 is TGTGCCAGTATTCCCGCAATGAACACTGAAGCTTTCTTT. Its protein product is CASIPAMNTEAFF.

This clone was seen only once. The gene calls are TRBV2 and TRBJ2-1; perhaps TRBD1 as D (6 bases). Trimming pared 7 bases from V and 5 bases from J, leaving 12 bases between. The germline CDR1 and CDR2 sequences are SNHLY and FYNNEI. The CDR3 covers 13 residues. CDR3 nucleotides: TGTGCCAGCACCCGGGACATCGACAATGAGCAGTTCTTC. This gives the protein CASTRDIDNEQFF.

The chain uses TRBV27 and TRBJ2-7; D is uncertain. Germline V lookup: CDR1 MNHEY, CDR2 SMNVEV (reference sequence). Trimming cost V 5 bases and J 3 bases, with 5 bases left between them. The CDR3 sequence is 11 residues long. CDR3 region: CASSRGYEQYF. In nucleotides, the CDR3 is TGTGCCAGCAGTCGAGGCTACGAGCAGTACTTC.

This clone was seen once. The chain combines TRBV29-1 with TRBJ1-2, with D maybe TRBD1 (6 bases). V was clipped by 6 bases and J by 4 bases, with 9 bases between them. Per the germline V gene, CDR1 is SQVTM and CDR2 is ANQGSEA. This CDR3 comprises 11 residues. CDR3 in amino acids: CSVRGPYGYTF. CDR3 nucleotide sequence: TGCAGCGTGCGGGGGCCCTATGGCTACACCTTC.

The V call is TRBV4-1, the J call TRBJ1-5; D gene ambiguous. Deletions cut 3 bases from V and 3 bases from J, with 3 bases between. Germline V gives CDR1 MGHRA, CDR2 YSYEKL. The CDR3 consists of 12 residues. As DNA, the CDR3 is TGCGCCAGCAGCCATCTCAATCAGCCCCAGCATTTT. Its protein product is CASSHLNQPQHF.

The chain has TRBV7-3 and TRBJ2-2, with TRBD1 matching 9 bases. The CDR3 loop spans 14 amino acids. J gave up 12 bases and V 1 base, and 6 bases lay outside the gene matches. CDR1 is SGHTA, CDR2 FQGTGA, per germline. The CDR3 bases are TGTGCCAGCAGCTTAAAGGGACAGGGTGGAAAGCTGTTTTTT. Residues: CASSLKGQGGKLFF.

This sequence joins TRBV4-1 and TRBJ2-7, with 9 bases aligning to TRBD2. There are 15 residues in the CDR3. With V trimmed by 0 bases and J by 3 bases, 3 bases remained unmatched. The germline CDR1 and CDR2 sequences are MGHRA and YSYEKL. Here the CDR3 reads CASSQDTSGFYEQYF. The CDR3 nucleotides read TGCGCCAGCAGCCAAGATACTAGCGGGTTCTACGAGCAGTACTTC.

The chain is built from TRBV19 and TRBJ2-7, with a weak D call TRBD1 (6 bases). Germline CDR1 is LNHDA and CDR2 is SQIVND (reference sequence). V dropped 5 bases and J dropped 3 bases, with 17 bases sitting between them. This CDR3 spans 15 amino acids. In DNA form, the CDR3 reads TGTGCCAGTAGTGCCCGAATGGGACATAACTACGAGCAGTACTTC. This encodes CASSARMGHNYEQYF. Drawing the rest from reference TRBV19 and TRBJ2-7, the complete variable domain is DGGITQSPKYLFRKEGQNVTLSCEQNLNHDAMYWYRQDPGQGLRLIYYSQIVNDFQKGDIAEGYSVSREKKESFPLTVTSAQKNPTAFYLCASSARMGHNYEQYFGPGTRLTVT.

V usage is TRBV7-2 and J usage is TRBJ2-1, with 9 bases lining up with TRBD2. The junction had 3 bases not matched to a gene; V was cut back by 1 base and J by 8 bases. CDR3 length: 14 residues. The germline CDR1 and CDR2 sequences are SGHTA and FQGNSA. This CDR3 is CASSLGLAAYEQFF. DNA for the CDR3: TGTGCCAGCAGCTTAGGACTAGCGGCCTATGAGCAGTTCTTC.

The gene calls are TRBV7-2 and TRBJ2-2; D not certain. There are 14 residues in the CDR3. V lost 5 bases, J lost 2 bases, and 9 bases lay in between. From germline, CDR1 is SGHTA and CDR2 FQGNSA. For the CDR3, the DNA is TGTGCCAGCAGCACCGACTCAAACACCGGGGAGCTGTTTTTT. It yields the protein CASSTDSNTGELFF.

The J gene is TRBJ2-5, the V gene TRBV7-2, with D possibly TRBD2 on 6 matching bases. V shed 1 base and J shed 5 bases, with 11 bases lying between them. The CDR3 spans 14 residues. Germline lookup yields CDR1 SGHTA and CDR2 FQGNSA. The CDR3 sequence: CASSLVWGLETQYF. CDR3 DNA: TGTGCCAGCAGCTTAGTCTGGGGACTTGAGACCCAGTACTTC.

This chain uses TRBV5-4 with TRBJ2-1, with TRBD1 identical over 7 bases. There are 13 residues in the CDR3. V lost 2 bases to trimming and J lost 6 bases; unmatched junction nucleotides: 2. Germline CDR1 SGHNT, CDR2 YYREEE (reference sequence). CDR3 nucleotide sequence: TGTGCCAGCAGCTTTGCAGGGGGCAATGAGCAGTTCTTC. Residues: CASSFAGGNEQFF.

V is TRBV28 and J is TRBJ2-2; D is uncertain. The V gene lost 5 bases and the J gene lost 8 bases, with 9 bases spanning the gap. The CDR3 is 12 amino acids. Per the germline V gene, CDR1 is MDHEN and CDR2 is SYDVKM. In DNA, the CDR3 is TGTGCCAGCAGTCAACAGTGGGGGGAGCTGTTTTTT. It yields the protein CASSQQWGELFF.

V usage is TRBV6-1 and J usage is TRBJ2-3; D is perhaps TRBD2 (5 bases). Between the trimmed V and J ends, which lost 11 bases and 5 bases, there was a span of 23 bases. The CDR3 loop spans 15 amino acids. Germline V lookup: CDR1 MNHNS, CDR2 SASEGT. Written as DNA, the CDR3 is TGTGCCGGAGGCGTGGCTCTCCAAAGGTTAGATACGCAGTATTTT. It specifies CAGGVALQRLDTQYF.

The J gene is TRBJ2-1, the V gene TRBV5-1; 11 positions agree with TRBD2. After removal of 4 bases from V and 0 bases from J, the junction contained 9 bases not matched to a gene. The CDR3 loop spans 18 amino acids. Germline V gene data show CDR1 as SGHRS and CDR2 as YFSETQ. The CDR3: CASSLPGLAESSYNEQFF. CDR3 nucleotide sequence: TGCGCCAGCAGCCTGCCGGGACTAGCGGAAAGCTCCTACAATGAGCAGTTCTTC.

The CDR3 DNA reads as TGCGCCAGCAGCCCCGGGACCGACCTATACAATGAGCAGTTCTTC. It codes for CASSPGTDLYNEQFF. The chain couples TRBV5-1 to TRBJ2-1; D could derive from TRBD1 or TRBD2 (5 bases each). Trimming pared 4 bases from V and 4 bases from J, leaving 15 bases between. Germline lookup yields CDR1 SGHRS and CDR2 YFSETQ. The CDR3 covers 15 residues.

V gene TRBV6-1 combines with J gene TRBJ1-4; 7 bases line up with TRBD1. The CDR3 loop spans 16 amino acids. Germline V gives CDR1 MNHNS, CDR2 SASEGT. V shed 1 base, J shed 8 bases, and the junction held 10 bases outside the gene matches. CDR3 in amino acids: CASSEGRTGRGEKLFF. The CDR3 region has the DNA TGTGCCAGCAGTGAAGGCCGGACAGGTCGGGGCGAAAAACTGTTTTTT.

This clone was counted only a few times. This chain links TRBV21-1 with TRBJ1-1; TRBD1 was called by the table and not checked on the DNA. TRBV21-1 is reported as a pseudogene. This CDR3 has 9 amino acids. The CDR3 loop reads CASQAEAFF. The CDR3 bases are TGTGCTTCACAGGCTGAAGCTTTCTTT.

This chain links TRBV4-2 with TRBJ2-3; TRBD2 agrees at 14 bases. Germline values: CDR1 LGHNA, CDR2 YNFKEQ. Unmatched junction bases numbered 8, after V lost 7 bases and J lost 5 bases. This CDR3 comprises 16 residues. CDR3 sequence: CASKTTSGRAVDTQYF. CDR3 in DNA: TGTGCCAGCAAAACGACTAGCGGGAGGGCTGTAGATACGCAGTATTTT.

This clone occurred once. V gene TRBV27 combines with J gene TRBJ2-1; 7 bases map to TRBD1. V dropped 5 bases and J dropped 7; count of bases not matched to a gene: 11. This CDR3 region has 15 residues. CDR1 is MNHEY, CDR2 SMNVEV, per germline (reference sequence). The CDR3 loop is CASSPRVSRGNEQFF. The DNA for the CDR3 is TGTGCCAGCAGTCCCCGGGTCAGCAGGGGGAATGAGCAGTTCTTC.

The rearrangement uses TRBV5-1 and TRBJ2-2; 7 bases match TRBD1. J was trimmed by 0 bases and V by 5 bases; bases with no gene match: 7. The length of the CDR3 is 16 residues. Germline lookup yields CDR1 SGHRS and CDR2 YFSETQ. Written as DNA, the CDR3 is TGCGCCAGCAGGGACCTGGGACAGTCGAACACCGGGGAGCTGTTTTTT. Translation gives CASRDLGQSNTGELFF.

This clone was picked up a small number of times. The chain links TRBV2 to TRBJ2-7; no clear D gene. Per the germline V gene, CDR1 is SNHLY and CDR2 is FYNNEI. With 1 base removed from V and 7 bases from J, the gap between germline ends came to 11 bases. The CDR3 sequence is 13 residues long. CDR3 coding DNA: TGTGCCAGCAGTGAAGGGACCTTAATGGAGCAGTACTTC. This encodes CASSEGTLMEQYF.

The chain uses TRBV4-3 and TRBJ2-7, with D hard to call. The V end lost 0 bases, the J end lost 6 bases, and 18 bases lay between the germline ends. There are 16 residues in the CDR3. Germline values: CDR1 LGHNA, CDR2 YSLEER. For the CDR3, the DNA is TGCGCCAGCAGCCAAGAAAGTAATATGCGGCTGGGCGAGCAGTACTTC. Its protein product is CASSQESNMRLGEQYF.